The next 27 T cell receptor beta chains were all read from a single sample in a study of cytomegalovirus exposure and HLA in healthy donors. The PCR ran on 60 Vbeta and 13 Jbeta primers. The method was immunoSEQ multiplex PCR; TCRdb's version includes in-frame clones alone and lacks a portion of them. The sample has 300,000 or so clones, almost 85% seen once. Sequencing input: PBMCs. Receptors originate from a woman aged 40 to 50 in good health and CMV-seropositive.

Worth noting for this clone: Relative to the germline gene, one junction end is altered; a read error may explain this. The V and J genes are TRBV28 and TRBJ2-4; tentative D call: TRBD2 (6 bases). This CDR3 has 13 amino acids. Per the germline V gene, CDR1 is MDHEN and CDR2 is SYDVKM. The CDR3 loop is CASRTGRENSQYF. CDR3 nucleotides: TGTGCCAGCAGGACCGGGCGGGAAAACAGTCAGTACTTC.

The rearrangement uses TRBV7-8 and TRBJ2-7, with D possibly being TRBD1 (6 bases). V lost 1 base, J lost 0 bases, and 22 bases lay in between. Germline V CDR1 and CDR2: SGHVS, FQNEAQ. The CDR3 sequence is 19 residues long. Written as DNA, the CDR3 is TGTGCCAGCAGCTTAGACCTGCTCCTACAGGGTATGAGCTCCTACGAGCAGTACTTC. Translating gives CASSLDLLLQGMSSYEQYF.

This clone has a single count. The chain couples TRBV5-8 to TRBJ2-5, with D maybe TRBD2 (7 bases). There are 13 residues in the CDR3. Germline V lookup: CDR1 SGHTS, CDR2 YDEGEE. Trimming stripped 3 bases from V and 5 bases from J, with 11 bases between. This CDR3 is CASSWGGGETQYF. As DNA, the CDR3 is TGTGCCAGCAGCTGGGGCGGGGGCGAGACCCAGTACTTC.

This rearrangement joins TRBV7-9 to TRBJ2-1, with 11 nucleotides matching TRBD2. CDR1 and CDR2 (germline): SEHNR, FQNEAQ (reference sequence). Trimming at V came to 5 bases and at J to 9 bases, leaving 6 bases not matched to a gene. The CDR3 contains 14 residues. The CDR3 region has the DNA TGTGCCAGCAGCCGGGAACTAGCGGGAGCTGAGCAGTTCTTC. Translation: CASSRELAGAEQFF.

The genes are TRBV28 and TRBJ2-7; D unresolved. Germline CDR1 is MDHEN and CDR2 is SYDVKM. CDR3 size: 15 residues. The germline V and J ends were trimmed by 4 bases and 2 bases, with 15 bases remaining between them. The CDR3: CASSSPVRPAYEQYF. DNA for the CDR3: TGTGCCAGCAGTTCCCCAGTGAGGCCTGCCTACGAGCAGTACTTC.

The CDR3 sequence: CASSEPPTGIPQQFF. For the CDR3, the DNA is TGTGCCAGCAGTGAACCACCCACGGGGATTCCTCAGCAGTTCTTC. The rearrangement links TRBV6-1 to TRBJ2-1; D might be TRBD2 (5 bases). The CDR3 runs to 15 residues. Germline-derived CDR1 and CDR2 are MNHNS and SASEGT. Deletions cut 2 bases from V and 11 bases from J, with 19 bases between.

The chain carries TRBV19 and TRBJ2-5; TRBD2 is a possible D gene (6 bases). The germline gives CDR1 LNHDA, CDR2 SQIVND (reference sequence). This CDR3 spans 13 amino acids. The germline V and J ends were trimmed by 6 bases and 4 bases, with 12 bases remaining between them. The CDR3 sequence: CASRDRGVETQYF. As DNA, the CDR3 is TGTGCCAGTAGGGACCGCGGGGTAGAGACCCAGTACTTC.

V and J are TRBV11-2 and TRBJ2-7; 13 bases fit TRBD2. With 1 base clipped from V and 7 bases from J, the junction kept 1 base outside the gene matches. The germline V gene has CDR1 SGHAT and CDR2 FQNNGV. This CDR3 contains 14 residues. The DNA of the CDR3 is TGTGCCAGCAGCTTAGGGACTAGCGGGAGAGAGCAGTACTTC. Translated, it gives CASSLGTSGREQYF.

The count of this clone is one. The rearrangement uses TRBV5-4 and TRBJ2-5; 7 bases are a match to TRBD2. The J call is doubtful: the DNA matches TRBJ2-7 better. CDR1 and CDR2 from the germline V gene are SGHNT and YYREEE (reference sequence). The length of the CDR3 is 14 residues. CDR3 protein: CASSPTGTIGEQYF. In DNA, the CDR3 is TGTGCCAGCAGCCCCACCGGGACTATAGGCGAGCAGTACTTC.

The gene calls are TRBV14 and TRBJ2-3; TRBD2 matches at 10 bases. Trimming at V came to 2 bases and at J to 0 bases, leaving 5 bases not matched to a gene. Germline V gene lookup returns CDR1 SGHDN and CDR2 FVKESK. This CDR3 spans 17 amino acids. The CDR3 bases are TGTGCCAGCAGCCAACTTAGCGGGAGGCCGAGCACAGATACGCAGTATTTT. It translates to CASSQLSGRPSTDTQYF.

Here the CDR3 reads CAWRPDRSSGNTIYF. CDR3 nucleotides: TGTGCCTGGCGACCGGACAGGAGCTCTGGAAACACCATATATTTT. The chain is built from TRBV30 and TRBJ1-3; 7 bases are shared with TRBD1. The V and J ends lost 5 bases and 0 bases, in that order; junction bases with no gene match: 7. Germline assignment: CDR1 GTSNPN and CDR2 SVGIG (reference sequence). The CDR3 is made up of 15 amino acids.

This chain joins TRBV5-6 and TRBJ1-2, with a possible D match to TRBD1 (6 bases). From germline, CDR1 is SGHDT and CDR2 YYEEEE. V was shortened by 4 bases and J by 4 bases, with 11 bases between the two germline ends. CDR3 length equals 13 residues. CDR3 DNA sequence: TGTGCCAGCAGCCGGACAGCGCTCTATGGCTACACCTTC. Amino acid sequence: CASSRTALYGYTF. The complete variable domain, with remaining parts taken from reference TRBV5-6 and TRBJ1-2, reads DAGVTQSPTHLIKTRGQQVTLRCSPKSGHDTVSWYQQALGQGPQFIFQYYEEEERQRGNFPDRFSGHQFPNYSSELNVNALLLGDSALYLCASSRTALYGYTFGSGTRLTVV.

The genes are TRBV9 and TRBJ2-6; no clear D gene. The CDR3 runs 17 residues. Trimming removed 3 bases from V and 0 bases from J, with 13 bases in between. From germline, CDR1 is SGDLS and CDR2 YYNGEE. DNA for the CDR3: TGTGCCAGCAGCGCCGCCTCGGGTAGCTCTGGGGCCAACGTCCTGACTTTC. Protein: CASSAASGSSGANVLTF.

The chain employs TRBV2 and TRBJ1-1; 8 bases are a match to TRBD1. The CDR3 runs 12 residues. CDR1 and CDR2 (germline): SNHLY, FYNNEI. V lost 4 bases and J lost 8; bases outside the gene matches: 3. CDR3 in DNA: TGTGCCAGCAGTGCAGGACAGGGAGAAGCTTTCTTT. It is translated as CASSAGQGEAFF. The full variable domain, with the rest looked up from reference TRBV2 and TRBJ1-1, is EPEVTQTPSHQVTQMGQEVILRCVPISNHLYFYWYRQILGQKVEFLVSFYNNEISEKSEIFDDQFSVERPDGSNFTLKIRSTKLEDSAMYFCASSAGQGEAFFGQGTRLTVV.

The rearrangement joins TRBV9 to TRBJ2-7; D may be TRBD2 (6 bases). The germline CDR1 and CDR2 sequences are SGDLS and YYNGEE. Trimming took 4 bases from V and 2 from J, leaving 16 bases between them. The CDR3 totals 15 residues. This CDR3 reads CASSPTPGGPYEQYF. CDR3 nucleotide sequence: TGTGCCAGCAGCCCCACCCCCGGGGGACCCTACGAGCAGTACTTC. The full variable domain, with the rest looked up from reference TRBV9 and TRBJ2-7, is DSGVTQTPKHLITATGQRVTLRCSPRSGDLSVYWYQQSLDQGLQFLIQYYNGEERAKGNILERFSAQQFPDLHSELNLSSLELGDSALYFCASSPTPGGPYEQYFGPGTRLTVT.

The rearrangement joins TRBV18 to TRBJ2-6, with a possible D match to TRBD1 (6 bases). The CDR3 consists of 16 residues. Trimming cost V 6 bases and J 0 bases, with 12 bases left between them. Germline V lookup: CDR1 KGHSH, CDR2 LQKENI. The CDR3 DNA reads TGTGCCAGCTCCAACCTACAGGGCTCTGGGGCCAACGTCCTGACTTTC. It encodes CASSNLQGSGANVLTF.

This clone was observed a handful of times. This chain connects TRBV27 to TRBJ2-7; possibly TRBD2 for D (6 bases). The CDR3 runs to 16 residues. Germline assignment: CDR1 MNHEY and CDR2 SMNVEV (reference sequence). V was clipped by 4 bases and J by 0 bases, with 16 bases between them. CDR3 in amino acids: CASSSVGTESSYEQYF. In nucleotides, the CDR3 is TGTGCCAGCAGTTCGGTAGGGACTGAGTCCTCCTACGAGCAGTACTTC.

This clone was observed a handful of times. The chain employs TRBV18 and TRBJ1-5; 10 positions match TRBD1. This CDR3 is 14 amino acids long. J gave up 8 bases and V 5 bases, and 6 bases lay outside the gene matches. Germline CDR1 KGHSH, CDR2 LQKENI. The CDR3 bases are TGTGCCAGCTCATCGACAGGGGGCGATGAGCCCCAGCATTTT. Encoded protein: CASSSTGGDEPQHF.

The J gene is TRBJ2-1, the V gene TRBV29-1, with TRBD2 matching over 15 bases. Germline V lookup: CDR1 SQVTM, CDR2 ANQGSEA. J gave up 8 bases and V 3 bases, and 2 bases lay outside the gene matches. The CDR3 contains 14 residues. CDR3 DNA: TGCAGCGTTGATGGACTAGCGGGAGGGGATGAGCAGTTCTTC. Amino acids: CSVDGLAGGDEQFF.

This clone was seen only once. The J gene is TRBJ2-2, the V gene TRBV9, with TRBD2 matching 9 bases. In germline, CDR1 is SGDLS, CDR2 YYNGEE. V lost 0 bases and J lost 4; bases outside the gene matches: 4. The CDR3 sequence is 16 residues long. This chain's CDR3 is CASSVDSSGGTGELFF. CDR3 coding DNA: TGTGCCAGCAGCGTAGATAGTAGCGGGGGCACCGGGGAGCTGTTTTTT.

The chain uses TRBV29-1 and TRBJ2-7; D may be TRBD1 (6 bases). This CDR3 region has 11 residues. Trimming removed 7 bases from V and 1 base from J, with 8 bases in between. In germline, CDR1 is SQVTM, CDR2 ANQGSEA. The CDR3 is CSAGQSYEQYF. In DNA, the CDR3 is TGCAGCGCCGGACAGTCCTACGAGCAGTACTTC.

The chain is built from TRBV9 and TRBJ2-3, with 9 positions matching TRBD2. The junction had 2 bases not matched to a gene; V was cut back by 3 bases and J by 6 bases. Germline CDR1 and CDR2: SGDLS and YYNGEE. CDR3 length: 13 amino acids. The CDR3 loop is CASSGSGRDTQYF. CDR3 nucleotides: TGTGCCAGCAGCGGAAGCGGGAGGGATACGCAGTATTTT. The entire variable domain, with the rest obtained from reference TRBV9 and TRBJ2-3, is as follows: DSGVTQTPKHLITATGQRVTLRCSPRSGDLSVYWYQQSLDQGLQFLIQYYNGEERAKGNILERFSAQQFPDLHSELNLSSLELGDSALYFCASSGSGRDTQYFGPGTRLTVL.

The V and J genes are TRBV5-6 and TRBJ2-6; TRBD1 matches 7 bases. CDR1 SGHDT and CDR2 YYEEEE come from the germline V gene. This CDR3 spans 18 amino acids. The junction had 8 bases not matched to a gene; V was cut back by 2 bases and J by 0 bases. The CDR3 DNA reads TGTGCCAGCAGCTTAGTGGCGACAGGGTCCTCTGGGGCCAACGTCCTGACTTTC. Translating it yields CASSLVATGSSGANVLTF. The entire variable domain, with the rest obtained from reference TRBV5-6 and TRBJ2-6, is as follows: DAGVTQSPTHLIKTRGQQVTLRCSPKSGHDTVSWYQQALGQGPQFIFQYYEEEERQRGNFPDRFSGHQFPNYSSELNVNALLLGDSALYLCASSLVATGSSGANVLTFGAGSRLTVL.

The chain combines TRBV7-9 with TRBJ2-2; D may be TRBD1 (6 bases). Trimming cost V 5 bases and J 4 bases, with 11 bases left between them. Germline lookup yields CDR1 SEHNR and CDR2 FQNEAQ (reference sequence). There are 14 residues in the CDR3. CDR3 nucleotide sequence: TGTGCCAGCAGCATACAGGGCAGCACCGGGGAGCTGTTTTTT. It specifies CASSIQGSTGELFF.

CDR3 sequence (DNA): TGTGCCAACAGGTCAAGTTACCGAGACAGGGCATACACAGATACGCAGTATTTT. Translated, it gives CANRSSYRDRAYTDTQYF. The chain has TRBV21-1 and TRBJ2-3; the D call in the table, TRBD1, was not verified against the DNA. TRBV21-1 counts as a pseudogene. The CDR3 has 18 amino acids.

A few counts support this clone. The J gene is TRBJ2-5, the V gene TRBV5-5; D is unresolved. CDR3 length equals 14 residues. V lost 2 bases, J lost 0 bases, and 8 bases lay in between. Germline V lookup: CDR1 SGHKS, CDR2 YYEKEE (reference sequence). CDR3 coding DNA: TGTGCCAGCAGCTTAGCTAACTACCAAGAGACCCAGTACTTC. It encodes CASSLANYQETQYF.

In the case of this clone: One end of the junction fails to match germline, which may point to a read error. The chain employs TRBV13 and TRBJ2-6, with D maybe TRBD1 (5 bases). The CDR3 extends over 17 amino acids. In germline, CDR1 is PRHDT, CDR2 FYEKMQ (reference sequence). The CDR3 region has the DNA TGTGCCAGCAGCTTATTACCCGTTCGCTCTGGGGCCAACGGCCTGACTTTC. Translated: CASSLLPVRSGANGLTF. Combining the CDR3 with reference TRBV13 and TRBJ2-6 gives the whole variable domain AAGVIQSPRHLIKEKRETATLKCYPIPRHDTVYWYQQGPGQDPQFLISFYEKMQSDKGSIPDRFSAQQFSDYHSELNMSSLELGDSALYFCASSLLPVRSGANGLTFGAGSRLTVL.